A single sample is the source of the 13 T cell receptor beta chains below, sequenced in a study of yellow fever vaccine responses in identical twins. Using its own MiXCR run on the RT-PCR reads, TCRdb lists one record per CDR3 protein. The data contain about 18,000 distinct CDR3 sequences, under 80% of them singletons. The starting material was T cells from blood (PBMCs), unsorted or a sorted subset (not recorded which), obtained before or after yellow fever vaccination (not recorded which). All receptors derive from a woman younger than 35 who received the yellow fever vaccine.

This clonotype has just a few counts. The chain joins TRBV20-1 to TRBJ2-1, with TRBD2 matching 7 bases. CDR3 size: 13 residues. The germline V gene encodes CDR1 DFQATT and CDR2 SNEGSKA (reference sequence). V lost 1 base, J lost 14 bases, and 11 bases stayed unmatched. Here the CDR3 DNA reads TGCAGTGCTAGAGTGCCATCAGGGACTAAGGAGTTCTTC. Protein product: CSARVPSGTKEFF.

The J gene is TRBJ1-2, the V gene TRBV20-1; TRBD1 matches at 7 bases. V lost 7 bases, J lost 4 bases, and 6 bases stayed unmatched. The germline gives CDR1 DFQATT, CDR2 SNEGSKA (reference sequence). CDR3 size: 12 residues. Here the CDR3 reads CSVRDRAYGYTF. In DNA, the CDR3 is TGCAGTGTTCGAGACAGGGCCTATGGCTACACCTTC.

The rearrangement uses TRBV20-1 and TRBJ2-1, with D possibly TRBD1 on 6 matching bases. This CDR3 has 15 amino acids. Germline CDR1 and CDR2: DFQATT and SNEGSKA (reference sequence). V was clipped by 1 base and J by 8 bases, with 18 bases between them. The CDR3 loop is CSARVDRSIFHEQFF. The CDR3 region has the DNA TGCAGTGCTAGAGTAGACAGGTCGATTTTCCATGAGCAGTTCTTC.

In its sample, this clonotype was seen a few times. The chain links TRBV29-1 to TRBJ1-2; 8 bases align to TRBD1. This CDR3 has 14 residues. V shed 6 bases, J shed 3 bases, and the junction held 9 bases outside the gene matches. Germline V CDR1 and CDR2: SQVTM, ANQGSEA. CDR3 in amino acids: CSVNTGTGDYGYTF. The CDR3 DNA sequence: TGCAGCGTAAATACCGGGACAGGAGACTATGGCTACACCTTC.

This clonotype was seen once. The CDR3: CASSSSPRETQYF. DNA of the CDR3: TGTGCCAGTAGTAGTTCCCCGCGGGAGACCCAGTACTTC. J is TRBJ2-5 and V is TRBV19; D gene unclear. V was clipped by 4 bases and J by 5 bases, with 11 bases between them. CDR1 LNHDA and CDR2 SQIVND come from the germline V gene (reference sequence). CDR3 length: 13 residues.

V and J are TRBV7-3 and TRBJ2-1, with a weak D call TRBD2 (6 bases). The V gene's germline CDR1 is SGHTA and CDR2 FQGTGA. This CDR3 is built from 13 residues. The V end was cut by 6 bases, the J end by 9 bases, with 15 bases between. The CDR3 coding sequence is TGTGCCAGCAGAGATGGGCGGGATGGTGAGCAGTTCTTC. Protein: CASRDGRDGEQFF.

The V and J genes are TRBV4-1 and TRBJ2-2, with TRBD2 identical over 9 bases. Germline V lookup: CDR1 MGHRA, CDR2 YSYEKL. The CDR3 has 16 residues. Losses at the gene ends were 5 bases for V and 0 bases for J; bases not matched to a gene: 4. CDR3: CASSFRTSANTGELFF. CDR3 in DNA: TGCGCCAGCAGCTTCCGGACTAGCGCGAACACCGGGGAGCTGTTTTTT.

This clonotype was recorded only once. The chain has TRBV11-2 and TRBJ2-5; no clear D. The germline gives CDR1 SGHAT, CDR2 FQNNGV. Trimming left V 3 bases short and J 5 bases short, with 10 bases between. This CDR3 has 13 amino acids. CDR3 nucleotide sequence: TGTGCCAGCAGCTTCGGACCCCTGGAGACCCAGTACTTC. Protein sequence: CASSFGPLETQYF. The whole variable domain, filled in from reference TRBV11-2 and TRBJ2-5, reads EAGVAQSPRYKIIEKRQSVAFWCNPISGHATLYWYQQILGQGPKLLIQFQNNGVVDDSQLPKDRFSAERLKGVDSTLKIQPAKLEDSAVYLCASSFGPLETQYFGPGTRLLVL.

V usage is TRBV5-1 and J usage is TRBJ1-1; D call uncertain. CDR3 length equals 14 residues. The germline V gene encodes CDR1 SGHRS and CDR2 YFSETQ. V was pared by 4 bases and J by 0 bases, with 10 bases between. Here the CDR3 DNA reads TGCGCCAGCAGCCGGGGTTCGTTGAACACTGAAGCTTTCTTT. It yields the protein CASSRGSLNTEAFF.

The chain is built from TRBV7-2 and TRBJ2-1, with 8 bases lining up with TRBD1. The J segment lost 9 bases and the V segment lost 5 bases, leaving 12 bases of the junction unmatched. CDR1 is SGHTA, CDR2 FQGNSA, per germline. This CDR3 comprises 15 residues. The CDR3 nucleotides read TGTGCCAGCAGCCCCGGACAGGGAAGGGGCAGTGAGCAGTTCTTC. Encoded protein: CASSPGQGRGSEQFF.

This chain joins TRBV29-1 and TRBJ1-1, with D tentatively TRBD1 (5 bases). V shed 0 bases and J shed 8 bases, with 13 bases lying between them. Germline CDR1 SQVTM, CDR2 ANQGSEA. The CDR3 is 13 amino acids. CDR3 region: CSVEEGVWGEAFF. The CDR3 region has the DNA TGCAGCGTTGAAGAGGGGGTCTGGGGGGAAGCTTTCTTT.

The V gene is TRBV19, the J gene TRBJ2-1, with TRBD1 as a possible D gene (6 bases). V shed 5 bases and J shed 1 base, with 12 bases lying between them. This CDR3 region has 15 residues. CDR1 LNHDA and CDR2 SQIVND come from the germline V gene (reference sequence). The CDR3 reads CASSAQGSSYNEQFF. The CDR3 DNA reads TGTGCCAGTAGTGCCCAGGGGTCGTCCTACAATGAGCAGTTCTTC.

This chain uses TRBV9 with TRBJ1-3; D ambiguous. The V and J ends lost 3 bases and 0 bases respectively, with 7 bases between them. This CDR3 contains 14 residues. CDR1 and CDR2 (germline): SGDLS, YYNGEE. The CDR3 coding sequence is TGTGCCAGCAGCGCTGGGGACTCTGGAAACACCATATATTTT. This encodes CASSAGDSGNTIYF.